A single T cell receptor beta chain is shown here with its context. What it binds is unknown. On sorted subsets, replicate PCRs used roughly 190 ng DNA, or 25,000 to 35,000 T cell genomes. TCRdb keeps only in-frame clones here, not all; method: immunoSEQ multiplex PCR. The data contain about 1.1 million clones, roughly 80% of them singletons. The data were obtained in a study of shared clonotypes between healthy human individuals. The CDR3 sequence is 16 residues long. Germline V lookup: CDR1 LNHDA, CDR2 SQIVND (reference sequence). V was cut by 3 bases and J by 0 bases, with 12 bases left in between. Whole-study results and caveats: Lower generation probabilities were found for non-shared clonotypes than for those shared by all four donors. There were few donors, and this limited the genetic and exposure-history diversity represented.

Sequencing used memory CD4+ T cells from PBMCs. Subset of the sample: CD45RA-negative fraction. The rearrangement links TRBV19 to TRBJ2-1; D is unclear. This TCR derives from a man aged 18 to 29 in good health. Some clones in this sample may be carry-over from other donors' samples. The CDR3 nucleotides read TGTGCCAGTAGTATTCGTGGGCCGAGCTCCTACAATGAGCAGTTCTTC. Its translation is CASSIRGPSSYNEQFF. Complete variable domain (other parts from reference TRBV19 and TRBJ2-1): DGGITQSPKYLFRKEGQNVTLSCEQNLNHDAMYWYRQDPGQGLRLIYYSQIVNDFQKGDIAEGYSVSREKKESFPLTVTSAQKNPTAFYLCASSIRGPSSYNEQFFGPGTRLTVL.